Presented here are 8 T cell receptor beta chains from one specimen sequenced in a study of blood T cell repertoires in COVID-19 (dated by TCRdb to about 2020). The library was generated by the immunoSEQ multiplex PCR assay. TCRdb provides this immuneACCESS table in a form limited to in-frame rearrangements. Some clones are lacking; in checked studies, under half of them reflect an unresolved V gene, and why the rest are absent is not known. The sample includes approximately 70,000 clones, with about four fifths observed a single time. Approximately 0.8% of the sample rests with the top ten. The sample consisted of peripheral blood. These receptor sequences come from a woman in her seventies with acute or convalescent COVID-19.

V gene TRBV28 combines with J gene TRBJ1-2, with TRBD1 matching over 9 bases. Germline assignment: CDR1 MDHEN and CDR2 SYDVKM. The CDR3 runs to 17 residues. V lost 2 bases, J lost 4 bases, and 11 bases stayed unmatched. CDR3 amino acids: CASSLPGQGALGYGYTF. The CDR3 nucleotides are TGTGCCAGCAGTTTACCGGGACAGGGAGCCCTAGGCTATGGCTACACCTTC.

This clone was seen only once. The CDR3 DNA sequence: TGTGCCAGCAGCAACTCAGGGGACACTGAAGCTTTCTTT. This gives the protein CASSNSGDTEAFF. The chain carries TRBV7-6 and TRBJ1-1; D may be TRBD1 (6 bases). V lost 5 bases, J lost 3 bases, and 10 bases lay in between. The germline CDR1 and CDR2 sequences are SGHVS and FNYEAQ. The CDR3 spans 13 residues.

V usage is TRBV1 and J usage is TRBJ2-7; the DNA was not used to check the table's D call, TRBD1. TRBV1 is a pseudogene locus. CDR3 length: 15 amino acids. The CDR3 protein is CTSSQEKGVGGEQYF. The DNA for the CDR3 is TGCACCAGCAGCCAAGAAAAGGGGGTAGGCGGCGAGCAGTACTTC.

The CDR3 region has the DNA TGTGCCAGCTCACAATCGGGACAGGGCTACGAGCAGTACTTC. This translates into CASSQSGQGYEQYF. V gene TRBV18 combines with J gene TRBJ2-7; 9 bases match TRBD1. This CDR3 has 14 amino acids. V shed 4 bases and J 3 bases; nucleotides not matched to a gene: 4. The germline V gene has CDR1 KGHSH and CDR2 LQKENI.

The rearrangement uses TRBV28 and TRBJ2-7; possibly TRBD1 for D (6 bases). CDR3 size: 14 residues. Germline CDR1 reads MDHEN; CDR2 reads SYDVKM. Trimming removed 7 bases from V and 2 bases from J, with 15 bases in between. The CDR3 spells CASNGQGIPYEQYF. The CDR3 DNA is TGTGCCAGCAATGGCCAGGGGATCCCCTACGAGCAGTACTTC.

The CDR3 DNA follows: TGTGCCAGCAGTAAAGAACAGGGGGCAGGAGGTGGCTACACCTTC. It translates to CASSKEQGAGGGYTF. This sequence joins TRBV7-2 and TRBJ1-2, with 9 bases aligning to TRBD1. The trim removed 6 bases at V and 7 bases at J, leaving 12 bases unmatched. The CDR3 runs 15 residues. The germline V gene encodes CDR1 SGHTA and CDR2 FQGNSA.

V is TRBV19 and J is TRBJ2-5; D perhaps matches TRBD1 (6 bases). Germline CDR1 is LNHDA and CDR2 is SQIVND (reference sequence). CDR3 size: 15 residues. V lost 1 base, J lost 2 bases, and 11 bases lay in between. The DNA of the CDR3 is TGTGCCAGTAGTATAGCAAGTGGACAGCAAGAGACCCAGTACTTC. This gives the protein CASSIASGQQETQYF.

This clone was seen only a few times. The chain links TRBV30 to TRBJ1-6; D is perhaps TRBD1 (5 bases). In germline, CDR1 is GTSNPN, CDR2 SVGIG (reference sequence). Trimming left V 1 base short and J 5 bases short, with 6 bases between. CDR3 size: 13 residues. DNA for the CDR3: TGTGCCTGGAGTGAAGGGGATAATTCACCCCTCCACTTT. This gives the protein CAWSEGDNSPLHF.